This T cell receptor beta chain was captured in a study of blood T cell repertoires in COVID-19. Study information: Acute and convalescent COVID-19 samples came from the United States, Italy and Spain. T cells, B-cell-depleted T cells, or PBMCs provided the cDNA or gDNA that served as material.

CDR1 is MNHEY, CDR2 SVGEGT, per germline. V dropped 2 bases and J dropped 1 base, with 14 bases sitting between them. The CDR3 has 17 residues. Under the authors' procedure: Amplified reference gene primers provided the basis for estimating nucleated cell counts. Produced via immunoSEQ multiplex PCR; TCRdb's table is partial and in-frame only. The V and J calls and the clone size are those of that table, but D and trimming were determined from the DNA. The table lists about 190,000 clones, roughly 80% of them singletons, with over 5% in the top ten. Sequencing used peripheral blood. This sequence was found in a woman in her 30s with acute or convalescent COVID-19. The chain uses TRBV6-2 or TRBV6-3 and TRBJ2-2; no reliable D call. The CDR3 DNA is TGTGCCAGCAGTTACCGAAGCCAGAGGAGGAACACCGGGGAGCTGTTTTTT. Amino acid sequence: CASSYRSQRRNTGELFF.